The rows below give T cell receptor beta chains drawn from one sample of a study of cytomegalovirus exposure and HLA in healthy donors. Measured with immunoSEQ multiplex PCR; TCRdb has only the in-frame clones, and not every one. The table has roughly 130,000 clones, about three quarters seen once. Sequences were obtained from PBMCs. Receptor source: a human donor in good health. CDR3s include the opening cysteine and the closing phenylalanine or tryptophan.

cdr3_aa cdr3_length v_call
CASSVGQGLADNEQFF 16 TRBV7-6
CASSLVQGYNEQFF 14 TRBV7-2
CAISVSGGGGEQYF 14 TRBV10-3
CASSFGKNTEAFF 13 TRBV11-1
CASSLAEGLGRQYF 14 TRBV7-9
CAVFRTGEAFF 11 TRBV30
CASSRSETQYF 11 TRBV28
CASSLAWGQDPYEQYF 16 TRBV5-6
CAIGERGGDTQYF 13 TRBV19
CASSFWTGDEQYF 13 TRBV7-9
CASSIASGGPYEQYF 15 TRBV19
CASSRPQTAEAFF 13 TRBV13
CASSLSQNMNTEAFF 15 TRBV28
CASSPSSGYSYEQYF 15 TRBV27
CASSVVETDTQYF 13 TRBV9
CASSPRPSGAGTDTQYF 17 TRBV18
CASSFLAAADTQYF 14 TRBV27
CASSPGQGISDTQYF 15 TRBV18
CASSQEQGLETQYF 14 TRBV4-3
CSVGRGGTDTQYF 13 TRBV29-1
CASSQLANQETQYF 14 TRBV7-8
CASSRTGIFYEQYF 14 TRBV11-2
CASSGDPRGKAEAFF 15 TRBV5-1
CAGSLLGQGLGNEQFF 16 TRBV7-8
CASSLALHNAFSYNEQFF 18 TRBV7-2
CASTSGAYNEQFF 13 TRBV28
CASSGGTISQETQYF 15 TRBV7-9
CASSFPGVPMNTEAFF 16 TRBV28
CASSEYVSGGRYNEQFF 17 TRBV2
CASSLSGQRTEAFF 14 TRBV7-8
CASSQVGVTDTQYF 14 TRBV4-1
CASSLEGNTEAFF 13 TRBV5-5
CASSASGEGYEQYF 14 TRBV4-2
CAWSGTRTGGSYNEQFF 17 TRBV30
CASSQEAHRVDEQYF 15 TRBV14
CSVEETGPAHYGYTF 15 TRBV29-1
CAGSLAQGGSGSPLHF 16 TRBV7-2
CASSPGQGAPFPYEQYF 17 TRBV19
CASSPARTGAETQYF 15 TRBV7-9
CSSSFKPGQGAVNTEAFF 18 TRBV7-9
CASSDRGRGYTF 12 TRBV27
CASSSRTSGSTDTQYF 16 TRBV7-9
CAIKTGDYNSPLHF 14 TRBV10-3
CASSIKDRVAGELFF 15 TRBV19
CASSLAEATDTQYF 14 TRBV7-2
CACPRGSGGSGELFF 15 TRBV30
CASSLAGGTDTQYF 14 TRBV4-1
CASSLFRGQLGNSPLHF 17 TRBV5-6
CASRAGYTDTQYF 13 TRBV7-9
CSVVGTGTTGELFF 14 TRBV29-1
CASSTGTLYEQYF 13 TRBV27
CASRRTGVTGTSNLGRNEQFF 21 TRBV19
CASSVVGAGGETQYF 15 TRBV9
CASSVATGTIAGYTF 15 TRBV9
CASSGDRAYNSPLHF 15 TRBV4-3
CASSEIFGGTVWREKLFF 18 TRBV6-1
CASRGQGAQETQYF 14 TRBV28
CASSLTAGNTGELFF 15 TRBV7-3
CASSQELGGSLSPRNYGYTF 20 TRBV4-2
CASSPTLGQRRIRNEQFF 18 TRBV9